The T cell receptor beta chain under discussion was sequenced for a study of regulatory T cells in long-lasting Graves disease. This clonotype showed up just a few times. Its target is not known. CDR1 and CDR2 from the germline V gene are SEHNR and FQNEAQ (reference sequence). CDR3 length: 15 amino acids. V lost 5 bases to trimming and J lost 6 bases, with 16 bases between them. Building the TCR beta libraries relied on iRepertoire HTBI primers, and CDR3 regions underwent Arm-PCR. From the multiplex PCR reads, TCRdb called clonotypes with MiXCR, one entry per CDR3 protein. The data hold under 500,000 distinct CDR3 sequences, with about 15% observed a single time. The time point denotes: newly diagnosed GD, antithyroid drugs for less than 3 months. Preparation of the TCR library used RNA extracted from PBMCs. Findings and caveats of the study: TRBV28, TRBJ1-2 and TRBJ2-5 were favored in persistent disease.

Separately, the same data were catalogued under a study of T cells in Graves' hyperthyroidism and ophthalmopathy.

Material: peripheral blood mononuclear cells (PBMCs), obtained at new diagnosis, from a patient treated with antithyroid drugs. This chain links TRBV7-9 with TRBJ1-4; unclear D gene. This clonotype was obtained from a woman aged 25-40 years with Graves disease. The CDR3 is CASSPQQRSHEKLFF. CDR3 nucleotides: TGTGCCAGCAGCCCCCAACAGCGGAGCCATGAAAAACTGTTTTTT.